This T cell receptor beta chain was captured by sequencing in a study of CD8+CD57+ T cells in acquired aplastic anemia. Study-level information: Sorted CD4+ and CD8+ cells gave a mean 3.2 ug DNA, range roughly 0.19 to 30 ug.

CDR1 KGHDR and CDR2 SFDVKD come from the germline V gene. With 4 bases removed from V and 4 bases from J, the gap between germline ends came to 21 bases. This CDR3 spans 18 amino acids. Details on this clonotype: Its specificity is unknown.

Findings of the study overall: Overlapping CD8+ CDR3 repertoires of patients and controls contained some 27 shared sequences. Controls did not differ significantly from patients in CD8+ Simpson's diversity.

Template material for TCR beta VDJ and CDR3 profiling consisted of genomic DNA. In TCRdb, the reads were re-called with MiXCR into one record per CDR3 protein. Of 150,000 to 200,000 distinct CDR3 sequences listed, over 60% are singletons. This TCR was recovered from a human donor with severe aplastic anemia or a healthy control (not recorded which). The sample comprised sorted CD4+, CD8+, or CD8+CD57+ T cells (not recorded which) from PBMCs. This sequence joins TRBV24-1 and TRBJ2-2; no definite D call. The CDR3 is CATSDHYRAYSPTGELFF. The CDR3 nucleotides read TGTGCCACCAGTGACCACTACCGGGCCTACAGCCCCACCGGGGAGCTGTTTTTT.